Here is one T cell receptor (beta chain) with its context. In its sample, this clonotype was seen a few times. Its antigen is unknown. No base quality values were provided; no much bigger clone lies one nucleotide off. The receptor library was made with 5' RACE. The sequencer was an Illumina HiSeq 2000. A universal primer binding site was introduced by template switching, and a unique molecular identifier was present in the final cDNA, enabling accurate counting of TCR cDNA molecules. Specific primers in the conserved constant-segment region were used to synthesize first-strand cDNA for TCR alpha and beta chains. To control for contamination, every cDNA library carried two barcodes: a SMART-Mk sample barcode plus Illumina barcodes. Two successive PCR steps introduced TruSeq adapter sequences along with Illumina sample barcodes. The Illumina HiSeq platform was used with custom primers to sequence TCR alpha and beta cDNA libraries. The study's own analysis went as follows. Raw reads were processed with MiGEC to extract unique molecular identifiers, and MiXCR was used to determine CDR3 positions. For each individual, recombination models were inferred using an EM algorithm with the repgenHMM and IGoR tools. The analysis of shared clonotypes was done with the tcR package in R, with sharing normalized by the product of cloneset sizes. To study raw recombination free of thymic and clonal selection effects, out-of-frame nonproductive sequences were analyzed. TCRdb passed the public sequencing reads through fastp at Q25 and MiXCR, retaining productive beta sequences. Each entry is one CDR3 protein sequence, shown with its most common DNA and genes. TCRdb's processing, not the authors' own work, is the source of the V and J calls. For this sample there are 450,000 or so distinct CDR3 sequences; about 13% appear just once. Together, the top ten hold approximately 0.9% of the sample.

Every donor was a healthy Caucasian. Three pairs of female monozygotic twins, all aged about 18 to 29 years, made up the twin cohort. Positive isolation kits from Invitrogen were used to isolate CD4+ and CD8+ T cell populations. This entry is derived from a study of identical twins (dated by TCRdb to the mid-2010s). Context from the whole study: TCR alpha and beta repertoires from monozygotic twins, unrelated adults of various ages and cord blood were deep-sequenced to test whether fetal clonotypes persist. To rule out contamination, the twin experiments were replicated at different times with different library preparation protocols. The full study reports these points: In beta out-of-frame sequences, excess twin sharing was weaker, because having fewer shared sequences lowered the signal-to-noise ratio. In monozygotic twins, recombination models systematically underestimated out-of-frame TCR alpha sharing, but the models matched the sharing seen between unrelated individuals. Fewer insertions were carried by abundant cord blood beta clonotypes; a weaker similar trend was observed in young adult naive repertoires, while no such trend was observed in memory repertoires. Invariant T cells such as MAIT and iNKT could partly confound zero-insertion analyses, though diverse VJ usage argued against this for most clonotypes. Compared with coincidental sharing between unrelated individuals, an excess of low generation-probability sequences was observed among out-of-frame TCR alpha sequences shared between twins. Because the same donors could not be followed over many years, the conclusions depended on cross-sectional statistical analysis.

A further study also used this sample, focusing on yellow fever vaccine responses in identical twins. According to the second study: The T cell response to vaccination in identical twins was reported by the authors to appear partly convergent and partly personalized. The study precisely tracked vaccine-responding T cell clones in identical twins.

This clonotype was obtained from a woman between 18 and 30 years old in good health. The sequencing input was CD4+ T cells sorted from blood.

The nucleotides are TGTGCCAGCAGCGTACCACAGGGAGGAGATTCACCCCTCCACTTT. The translation is CASSVPQGGDSPLHF. The chain is assembled from TRBV11-2 and TRBJ1-6, with TRBD1 perhaps the D gene, on 6 matching bases. Inclusive of the bounding cysteine and phenylalanine, the CDR3 is 15 residues long. Only CDR3 DNA remains: 45 bases, in frame from the first base. The V end loses 5 bases and the J end loses 8 bases, and a stretch of 16 bases separates them. The CDR1 and CDR2 encoded by the germline V gene are SGHAT and FQNNGV.